This T cell receptor beta chain originates from a study of cytomegalovirus exposure and HLA in healthy donors (dated by TCRdb to the late 2010s). For context, the study as a whole: In an earlier analysis of under 600 of the donors, roughly 300 Gb of sequence data and some 100 million unique TCR beta sequences from some 170 million T cells were reported. The T cell repertoires of 666 subjects were profiled by immunosequencing and related to cytomegalovirus serostatus. A later genetic analysis used genome-wide SNP genotypes for about 55% of the 666 donors, treating that subset as a discovery cohort. Roughly 5 DR-DQ haplotypes were handled as single units for association and clustering, since linkage in the cohort was strong. To study patterns of TCR occurrence, a later analysis re-analyzed previously published TCR beta repertoires from around 670 donors and added high-resolution HLA genotyping. Besides the first cohort of 666 subjects, a separate validation cohort made up of roughly 130 different subjects was used. The aim of the study was to test whether cataloging public T cell receptors could identify signatures of past pathogen exposure. HLA typing covered class I and class II loci at four-digit resolution. Donor age, sex, ethnicity and CMV serostatus were compiled together with the repertoire data. The genetic ancestry cluster associated with self-reported Caucasian donors included about 81% of the approximately 430 genotyped donors. Across about 380 genotyped donors of the cohort, an average of approximately 240,000 unique TCR beta nucleotide sequences per donor were sequenced, and approximately 19% of those sequences were non-productive. High-throughput TCR immunosequencing, statistical association of individual TCRs with disease status, and machine learning were combined to predict cytomegalovirus infection status. Typing coverage varied by locus: roughly 629-630 donors for A, B, C, DRB1 and DQB1; about 520 for DQA1; some 610 for DPA1; more than 450 for DPB1. The later analysis used no new phenotypic data to find candidate immune exposures, relying instead on TCR beta sequences and their occurrence across donors. Roughly 320 gigabases of sequencing data and approximately 91 million unique TCR sequences made up an early release that covered approximately 650 HLA-typed donors. An earlier analysis of about 620 of the donors applied high-throughput TCR beta sequencing to assess whether each TCR beta V gene segment acted as functional or pseudogenic. All discovery cohort repertoires had been generated using a single sequencing platform. The paper's findings and limits, for the study overall: In a later analysis, the rate of TCR association differed among HLA loci, with DRB1 alleles having the most associated TCRs and HLA-C alleles having the fewest. Correlated functional status among segregating V segments might reflect linkage disequilibrium, but an unknown experimental factor could not be ruled out. Roughly uniform sequencing depth across donors was assumed in presence/absence analyses, although this assumption may not hold. A later analysis associated 15,000 or so TCR beta sequences with specific HLA alleles at a false discovery rate of 0.05. Strong co-occurrence of HLA alleles, especially DR and DQ, made assigning TCR associations to individual alleles difficult. The authors suggested that the approach could potentially be generalized to other disease states and immunological phenotypes. A further reported finding was that TCR beta sequences accurately predicted the HLA-A and HLA-B alleles for most subjects in the first cohort. Most TCR sequences were seen in very few donors, while some public TCRs were found in many individuals. For the cohort, immune exposure information was limited to CMV serostatus. In both the original and validation cohorts, the classifier was reported to diagnose cytomegalovirus status with high specificity and sensitivity. Because some donors lacked HLA typing at each locus, the association tests relied only on the typed subset. A cluster of highly shared sequence variants was judged likely to be a technical artifact of the sequencing pipeline. Over 15 rarely observed V segments, including chromosome 9 orphons, were excluded from the earlier analysis of about 600 of the donors because counts were too low. A later analysis reported that several top co-occurrence clusters appeared linked to parvovirus B19, influenza, CMV and Epstein-Barr virus. A later analysis found that most CMV-associated TCR beta chains appeared HLA-restricted, with HLA associations seemingly driven largely by CMV exposure. Broadly in line with IMGT annotations, most TCR beta V segments showed up in productive rearrangements about 87% or about 30% of the time in an earlier analysis of about 500 of the donors. Only TCR beta chains were sequenced in this cohort, and the absence of alpha or paired-chain data limited detectable features. A later genetic analysis associated a missense DCLRE1C variant with V-gene and J-gene trimming of TCR beta chains, and an independent cohort replicated the association. In a later genetic analysis, fewer N-insertions in productive TCRs were reported among donors in an Asian-associated ancestry cluster than the approximately 710-donor mean. In vitro tests confirmed that a few of the cytomegalovirus-associated TCR beta chains recognize cytomegalovirus antigens. The study gave a list of some 150 TCR beta chains associated with cytomegalovirus. In a later analysis, HLA-associated TCR beta chains were found to be more clonally expanded and to have lower generation probabilities than equally common non-associated chains.

Library creation used the immunoSEQ multiplex PCR assay. For the multiplex PCR, a mixture combining 60 forward primers for TCR Vbeta segments and 13 reverse primers for TCR Jbeta segments was used. The CDR3 region of rearranged TCR beta genes was amplified from genomic DNA with a multiplex PCR assay. The Illumina HiSeq System was used to sequence the amplified TCR beta libraries as 87-base-pair reads. Under the source paper's analysis protocol: A later analysis counted tens of millions of unique TCR beta chains across the 640 or so repertoires, and around 12 million of these chains were shared by at least two donors. Raw reads were error-corrected and collapsed into unique sequences with a nearest-neighbor algorithm that merged closely related sequences to remove PCR and sequencing errors. V, D and J gene segments were assigned by aligning CDR3 sequences to IMGT reference sequences. For a sequence to be retained, a match of at least six nucleotides was required to both a V gene segment and a J gene segment. A rearrangement was called productive if the CDR3 had no stop codons and remained in frame with V and J, and every other rearrangement was called non-productive. CDR3 was defined by IMGT convention, running from the second conserved V-encoded cysteine to the conserved J-encoded phenylalanine. The earlier analysis of about 590 of the donors excluded sequences that lacked an unambiguous match to a single V gene segment. In an earlier analysis of 500 to 750 of the donors, V segments were called functional above 56.7% productive rearrangements and were called segregating when the between-donor standard deviation exceeded 5%. A statistical classification framework was built to diagnose cytomegalovirus status from the catalog of TCR beta chain sequences. In a later analysis, TCR nucleotide sequences were compared against IMGT/GENE-DB human TR gene sequences so that V and J genes could be assigned. The TCRdist pipeline was used in a later analysis to assign CDR3 sequences and most-parsimonious VDJ recombination scenarios. In a later analysis, each TCR beta chain was defined by its CDR3 amino acid sequence together with its V-gene family, and reads lacking a unique V-gene family were excluded. As a way to deal with suspected cross-contamination and a sequencing artifact, a later analysis dropped 592 nucleotide sequences that were highly shared and had low generation probability. In a later analysis, a clonal expansion index was calculated for each public chain from normalized within-repertoire ranks of inferred template counts. In a later analysis, generation probabilities were computed with a VDJ recombination model fitted to out-of-frame rearrangements, and the resulting probabilities were checked against IGoR. A later analysis scored TCR-TCR, TCR-HLA and TCR-CMV co-occurrence with hypergeometric tests, applying a repertoire-size bias correction to TCR pairs. False discovery rates were estimated in a later analysis by permuting HLA or CMV assignments 20 times. In a later analysis, co-occurring TCRs were grouped using DBSCAN, and TCRdist sequence similarity was added for clustering within HLA-allele-positive subsets. Repertoires with fewer than 30,000 or more than 120,000 public chains were left out of co-occurrence clustering, as were several repertoires with anomalous nucleotide sharing. TCRdb provides this immuneACCESS table in a form limited to in-frame rearrangements. Some clones are lacking; in checked studies, under half of them reflect an unresolved V gene, and why the rest are absent is not known. For V, J and clone size, that table is used; D and trimming come from the DNA. The sample contains around 150,000 clones, around 80% of them found a single time. The leading ten clones occupy approximately 4.8% of the sample.

This clone was observed a handful of times. The target of this receptor is not known. Nothing much larger sits one base from this clone, and base qualities are not available. In total, 600 or so healthy bone marrow donors made up the cohort. All cohort members were sampled while nominally healthy, although unrecorded immune exposures were likely present. Of the 710 or so cohort members, approximately 300 had a positive CMV serostatus and 352 had a negative one, while no CMV serostatus was recorded for the donor. Each donor provided a peripheral blood sample, and peripheral blood mononuclear cells were used for TCR beta sequencing. Genomic DNA extraction from the blood cell samples was performed with the Qiagen DNeasy Blood Extraction Kit. The TCR comes from a man aged 30-40 years in good health. The sample consisted of PBMCs.

The DNA sequence is TGTGCCAGCAGCTTAGTGGGACTAGGGACCTACGAGCAGTACTTC. Its protein product is CASSLVGLGTYEQYF. The chain was built from TRBV7-9 and TRBJ2-7; a stretch of 8 junction bases matches TRBD2. Trimming removed 1 base from V and 2 bases from J; the gene matches leave 4 bases unexplained. The CDR3 holds 15 amino acids from the cysteine to the phenylalanine. CDR3 DNA only is kept here, 45 bases in frame from base 1. CDR1 SEHNR and CDR2 FQNEAQ were looked up in the germline V gene (reference sequence).